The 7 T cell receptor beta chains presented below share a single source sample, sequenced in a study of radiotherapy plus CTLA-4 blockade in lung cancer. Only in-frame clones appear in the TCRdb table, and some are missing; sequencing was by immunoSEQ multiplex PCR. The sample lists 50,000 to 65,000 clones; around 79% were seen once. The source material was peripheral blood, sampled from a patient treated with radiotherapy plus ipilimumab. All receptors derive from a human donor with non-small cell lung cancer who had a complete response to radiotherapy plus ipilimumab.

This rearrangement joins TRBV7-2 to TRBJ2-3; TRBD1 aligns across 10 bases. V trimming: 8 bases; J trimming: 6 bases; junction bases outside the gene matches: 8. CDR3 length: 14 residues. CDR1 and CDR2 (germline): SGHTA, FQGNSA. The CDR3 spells CASGPGTGVDTQYF. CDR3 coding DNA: TGTGCCAGCGGCCCGGGGACAGGGGTCGATACGCAGTATTTT.

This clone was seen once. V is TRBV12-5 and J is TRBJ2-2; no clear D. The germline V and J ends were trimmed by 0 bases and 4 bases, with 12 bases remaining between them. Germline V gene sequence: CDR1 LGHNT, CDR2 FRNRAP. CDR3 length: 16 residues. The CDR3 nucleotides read TGTGCTAGTGGTTTGGTACTTAGCCCCAGCACCGGGGAGCTGTTTTTT. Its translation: CASGLVLSPSTGELFF.

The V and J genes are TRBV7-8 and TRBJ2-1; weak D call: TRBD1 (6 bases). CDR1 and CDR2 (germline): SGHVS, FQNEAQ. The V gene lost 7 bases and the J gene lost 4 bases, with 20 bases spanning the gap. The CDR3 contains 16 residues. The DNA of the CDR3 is TGTGCCAGCATCCCCAGCCGGGGTCAGGGGTACAATGAGCAGTTCTTC. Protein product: CASIPSRGQGYNEQFF.

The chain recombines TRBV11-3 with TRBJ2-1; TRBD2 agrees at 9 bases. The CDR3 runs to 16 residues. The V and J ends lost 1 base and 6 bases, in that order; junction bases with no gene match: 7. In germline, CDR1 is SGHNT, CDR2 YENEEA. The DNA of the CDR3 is TGTGCCAGCAGCTTAGGTGGCGGCGGGAGGGGCAATGAGCAGTTCTTC. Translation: CASSLGGGGRGNEQFF.

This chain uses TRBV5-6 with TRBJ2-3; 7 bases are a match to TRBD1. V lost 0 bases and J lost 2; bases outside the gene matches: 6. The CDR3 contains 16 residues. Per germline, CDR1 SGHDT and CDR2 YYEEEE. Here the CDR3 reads CASSLGMTGYTDTQYF. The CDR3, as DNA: TGTGCCAGCAGCTTGGGGATGACAGGGTACACAGATACGCAGTATTTT.

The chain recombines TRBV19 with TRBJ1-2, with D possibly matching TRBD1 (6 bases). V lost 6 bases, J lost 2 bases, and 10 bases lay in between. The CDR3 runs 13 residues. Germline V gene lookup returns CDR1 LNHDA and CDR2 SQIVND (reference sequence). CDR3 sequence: CASRYGQNYGYTF. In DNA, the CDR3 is TGTGCCAGTAGATACGGACAGAACTATGGCTACACCTTC. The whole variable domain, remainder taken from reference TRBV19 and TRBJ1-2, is DGGITQSPKYLFRKEGQNVTLSCEQNLNHDAMYWYRQDPGQGLRLIYYSQIVNDFQKGDIAEGYSVSREKKESFPLTVTSAQKNPTAFYLCASRYGQNYGYTFGSGTRLTVV.

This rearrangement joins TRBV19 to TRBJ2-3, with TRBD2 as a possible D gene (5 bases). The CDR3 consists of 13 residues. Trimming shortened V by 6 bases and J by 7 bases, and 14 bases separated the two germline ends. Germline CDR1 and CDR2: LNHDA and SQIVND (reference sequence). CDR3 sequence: CASRAYERNTQYF. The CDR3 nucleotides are TGTGCCAGTAGAGCTTATGAGCGGAATACGCAGTATTTT.